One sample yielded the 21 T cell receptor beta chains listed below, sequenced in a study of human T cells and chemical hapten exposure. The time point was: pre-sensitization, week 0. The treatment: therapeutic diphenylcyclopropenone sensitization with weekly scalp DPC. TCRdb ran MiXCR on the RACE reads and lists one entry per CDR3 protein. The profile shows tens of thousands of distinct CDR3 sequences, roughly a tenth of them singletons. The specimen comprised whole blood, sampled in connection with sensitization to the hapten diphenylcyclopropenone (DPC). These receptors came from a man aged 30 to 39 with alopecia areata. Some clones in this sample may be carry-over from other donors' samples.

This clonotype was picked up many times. CDR3 sequence (DNA): TGTGCCAGCAGCTTACCGGGACTAGCGGTTCTGTTCTTC. As protein: CASSLPGLAVLFF. This chain connects TRBV7-2 to TRBJ2-1, with 11 bases identical to TRBD2. The CDR3 loop spans 13 amino acids. The V gene end was trimmed by 2 bases and the J gene end by 15 bases; junction bases not matched to a gene: 6. CDR1 is SGHTA and CDR2 is FQGNSA in the germline V gene.

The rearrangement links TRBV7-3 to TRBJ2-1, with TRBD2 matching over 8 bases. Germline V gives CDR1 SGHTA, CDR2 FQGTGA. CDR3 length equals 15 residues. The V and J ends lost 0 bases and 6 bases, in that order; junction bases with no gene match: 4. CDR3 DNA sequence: TGTGCCAGCAGCTTAACCGGGACTAGTGTCAATGAGCAGTTCTTC. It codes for CASSLTGTSVNEQFF.

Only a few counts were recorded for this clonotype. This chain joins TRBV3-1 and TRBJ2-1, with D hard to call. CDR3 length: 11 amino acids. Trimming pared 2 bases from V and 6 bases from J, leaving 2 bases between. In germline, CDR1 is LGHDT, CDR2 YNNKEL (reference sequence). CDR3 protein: CASSQLNEQFF. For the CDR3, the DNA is TGTGCCAGCAGCCAACTCAATGAGCAGTTCTTC.

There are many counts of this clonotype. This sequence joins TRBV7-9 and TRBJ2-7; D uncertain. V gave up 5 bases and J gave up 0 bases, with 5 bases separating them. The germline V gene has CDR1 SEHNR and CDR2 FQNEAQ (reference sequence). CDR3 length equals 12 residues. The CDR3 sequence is CASSRVSYEQYF. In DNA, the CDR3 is TGTGCCAGCAGCCGTGTCTCCTACGAGCAGTACTTC.

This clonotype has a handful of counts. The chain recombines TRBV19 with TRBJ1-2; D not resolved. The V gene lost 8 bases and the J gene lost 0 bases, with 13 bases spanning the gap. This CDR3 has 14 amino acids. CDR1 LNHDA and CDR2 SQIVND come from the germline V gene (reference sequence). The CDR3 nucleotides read TGTGCCAGTCATGACACATATGCTAACTATGGCTACACCTTC. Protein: CASHDTYANYGYTF.

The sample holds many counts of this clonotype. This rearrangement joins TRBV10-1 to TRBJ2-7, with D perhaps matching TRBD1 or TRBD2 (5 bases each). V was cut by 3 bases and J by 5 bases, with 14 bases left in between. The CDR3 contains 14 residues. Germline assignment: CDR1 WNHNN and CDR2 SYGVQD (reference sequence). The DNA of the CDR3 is TGCGCCAGCAGTGAATCCGGGACCAGAAACGAGCAGTACTTC. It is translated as CASSESGTRNEQYF.

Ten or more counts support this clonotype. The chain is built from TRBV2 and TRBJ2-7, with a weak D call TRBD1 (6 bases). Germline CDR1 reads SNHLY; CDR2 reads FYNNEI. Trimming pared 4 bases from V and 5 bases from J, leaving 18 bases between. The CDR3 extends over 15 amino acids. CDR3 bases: TGTGCCAGCAGTGCGGACAGAGCTTCCCTTAACGAGCAGTACTTC. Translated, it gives CASSADRASLNEQYF.

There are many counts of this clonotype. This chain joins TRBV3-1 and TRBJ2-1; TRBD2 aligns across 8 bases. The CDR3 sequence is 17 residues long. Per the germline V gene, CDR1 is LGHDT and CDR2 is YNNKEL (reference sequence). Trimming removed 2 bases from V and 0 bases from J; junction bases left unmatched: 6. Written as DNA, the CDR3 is TGTGCCAGCAGCCAATTGCGGGGGGCCGCCTCCTACAATGAGCAGTTCTTC. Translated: CASSQLRGAASYNEQFF.

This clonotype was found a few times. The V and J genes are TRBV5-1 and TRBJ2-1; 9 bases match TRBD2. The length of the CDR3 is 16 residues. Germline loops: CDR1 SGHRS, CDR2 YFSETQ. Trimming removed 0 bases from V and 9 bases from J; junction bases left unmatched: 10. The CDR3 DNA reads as TGCGCCAGCAGCTTGGGGATTCGTAGCGGGAGTGGTGAGCAGTTCTTC. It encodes CASSLGIRSGSGEQFF.

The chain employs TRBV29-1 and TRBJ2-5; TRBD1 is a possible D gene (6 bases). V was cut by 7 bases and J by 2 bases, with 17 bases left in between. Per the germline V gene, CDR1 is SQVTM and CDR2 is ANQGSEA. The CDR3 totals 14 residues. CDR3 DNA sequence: TGCAGCGAAGGGGTGGGCGGACAGCAAGAGACCCAGTACTTC. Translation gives CSEGVGGQQETQYF. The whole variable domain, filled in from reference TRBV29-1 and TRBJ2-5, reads SAVISQKPSRDICQRGTSLTIQCQVDSQVTMMFWYRQQPGQSLTLIATANQGSEATYESGFVIDKFPISRPNLTFSTLTVSNMSPEDSSIYLCSEGVGGQQETQYFGPGTRLLVL.

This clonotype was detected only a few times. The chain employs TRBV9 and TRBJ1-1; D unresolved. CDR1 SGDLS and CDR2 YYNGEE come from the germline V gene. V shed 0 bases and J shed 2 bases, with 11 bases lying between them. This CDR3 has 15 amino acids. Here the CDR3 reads CASSVGGLENTEAFF. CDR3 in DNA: TGTGCCAGCAGCGTAGGAGGATTGGAAAACACTGAAGCTTTCTTT.

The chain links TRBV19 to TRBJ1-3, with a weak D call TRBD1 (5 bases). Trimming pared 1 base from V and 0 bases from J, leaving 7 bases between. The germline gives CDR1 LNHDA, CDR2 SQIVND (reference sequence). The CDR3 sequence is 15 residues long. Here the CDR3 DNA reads TGTGCCAGTAGTATAGGTGACAGCTCTGGAAACACCATATATTTT. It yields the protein CASSIGDSSGNTIYF.

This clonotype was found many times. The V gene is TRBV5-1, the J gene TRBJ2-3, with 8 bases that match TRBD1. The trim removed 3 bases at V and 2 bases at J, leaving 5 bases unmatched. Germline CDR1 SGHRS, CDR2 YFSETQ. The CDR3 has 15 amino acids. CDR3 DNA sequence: TGCGCCAGCAGCTCGGACAGGGCTCCCACAGATACGCAGTATTTT. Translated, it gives CASSSDRAPTDTQYF.

For the CDR3, the DNA is TGTGCCACCAGCGAGGCAAAAAACATTCAGTACTTC. Translated: CATSEAKNIQYF. The rearrangement links TRBV19 to TRBJ2-4; D ambiguous. The V end lost 10 bases, the J end lost 4 bases, and 11 bases lay between the germline ends. The CDR3 is made up of 12 amino acids. CDR1 LNHDA and CDR2 SQIVND come from the germline V gene (reference sequence).

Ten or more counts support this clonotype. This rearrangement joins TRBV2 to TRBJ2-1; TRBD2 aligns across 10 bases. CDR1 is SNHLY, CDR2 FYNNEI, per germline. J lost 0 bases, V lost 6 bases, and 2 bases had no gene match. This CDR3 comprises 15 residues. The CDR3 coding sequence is TGTGCCAGCAGGCCTAGCGGGAGCTCCTACAATGAGCAGTTCTTC. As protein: CASRPSGSSYNEQFF.

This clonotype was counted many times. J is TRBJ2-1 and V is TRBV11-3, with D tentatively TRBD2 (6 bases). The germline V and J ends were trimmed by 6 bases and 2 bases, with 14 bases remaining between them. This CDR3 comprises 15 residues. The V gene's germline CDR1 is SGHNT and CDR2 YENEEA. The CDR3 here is CASRTRGGAYNEQFF. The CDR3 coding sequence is TGTGCCAGCAGAACGAGGGGCGGGGCCTACAATGAGCAGTTCTTC.

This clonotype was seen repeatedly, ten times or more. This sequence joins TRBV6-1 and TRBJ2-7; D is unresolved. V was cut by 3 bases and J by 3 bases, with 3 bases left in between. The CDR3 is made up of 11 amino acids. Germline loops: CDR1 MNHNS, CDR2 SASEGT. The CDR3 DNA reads TGTGCCAGCAGTGATTTCTACGAGCAGTACGTC. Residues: CASSDFYEQYV.

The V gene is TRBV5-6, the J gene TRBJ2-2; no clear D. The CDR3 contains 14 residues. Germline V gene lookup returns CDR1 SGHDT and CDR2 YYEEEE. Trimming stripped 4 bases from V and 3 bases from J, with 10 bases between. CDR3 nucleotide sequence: TGTGCCAGCAGCCCAATCGGACACACCGGGGAGCTGTTTTTT. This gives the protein CASSPIGHTGELFF.

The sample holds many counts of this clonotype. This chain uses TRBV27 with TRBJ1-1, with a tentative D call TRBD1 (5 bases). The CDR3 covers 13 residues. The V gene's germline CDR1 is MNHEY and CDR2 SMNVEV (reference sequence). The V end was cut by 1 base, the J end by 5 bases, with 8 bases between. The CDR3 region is CASSLYRGTEAFF. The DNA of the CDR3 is TGTGCCAGCAGTTTATACCGGGGGACTGAAGCTTTCTTT.

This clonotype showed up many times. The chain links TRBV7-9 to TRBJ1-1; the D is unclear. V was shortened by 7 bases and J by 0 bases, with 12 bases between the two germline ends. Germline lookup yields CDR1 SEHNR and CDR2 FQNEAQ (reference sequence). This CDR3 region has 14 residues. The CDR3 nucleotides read TGTGCCAGCAACCTAGGTCCGTTGAACACTGAAGCTTTCTTT. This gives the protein CASNLGPLNTEAFF.

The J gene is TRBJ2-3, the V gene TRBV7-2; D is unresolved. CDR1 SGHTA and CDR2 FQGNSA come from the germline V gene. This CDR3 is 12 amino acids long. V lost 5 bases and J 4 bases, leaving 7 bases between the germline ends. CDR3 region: CASSHTPDTQYF. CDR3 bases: TGTGCCAGCAGCCACACCCCAGATACGCAGTATTTT.